These 25 T cell receptor beta chains originate from one sample sequenced in a study of siplizumab effects on memory and regulatory T cells. Method: immunoSEQ multiplex PCR; TCRdb's copy keeps in-frame clones and lacks some. The sample shows fewer than 120,000 clones, roughly 92% of them seen only once. Sequencing was performed on CD4+ T cells sorted from blood. The receptors here all came from a human donor in good health.

This rearrangement joins TRBV5-1 to TRBJ2-7, with 8 bases matching TRBD1. The V and J ends lost 0 bases and 3 bases, in that order; junction bases with no gene match: 14. Germline-derived CDR1 and CDR2 are SGHRS and YFSETQ. The CDR3 contains 18 residues. CDR3 in amino acids: CASSLAKLLEGQGYEQYF. CDR3 DNA: TGCGCCAGCAGCTTGGCCAAGTTGTTAGAAGGACAGGGCTACGAGCAGTACTTC.

The CDR3 DNA reads TGTGCCAGCAGTGAAATGGCGGGAGCTTTCTTT. It encodes CASSEMAGAFF. J is TRBJ1-1 and V is TRBV2; D uncertain. The CDR3 length is 11 residues. Germline-derived CDR1 and CDR2 are SNHLY and FYNNEI. V dropped 2 bases and J dropped 10 bases, with 8 bases sitting between them.

This chain uses TRBV11-2 with TRBJ2-7; D not resolved. V was cut by 2 bases and J by 7 bases, with 15 bases left in between. The length of the CDR3 is 14 residues. Looked up from germline, CDR1 is SGHAT and CDR2 is FQNNGV. The chain's CDR3 is CASSLNGSPEEQYF. Here the CDR3 DNA reads TGTGCCAGCAGCTTAAACGGCTCCCCGGAAGAGCAGTACTTC.

On this clone itself: Mismatch with germline at one junction end may stem from a read error. The chain employs TRBV5-1 and TRBJ1-1, with 9 bases lining up with TRBD1. The V gene's germline CDR1 is SGHRS and CDR2 YFSETQ. The CDR3 sequence is 14 residues long. CDR3 DNA sequence: TGCGCCAGCAGCTCCGGGACAGGGAACTCTGAAGCTTTCTTT. Encoded protein: CASSSGTGNSEAFF.

The chain combines TRBV6-6 with TRBJ2-7, with 11 nucleotides matching TRBD1. Germline V gene lookup returns CDR1 MNHNY and CDR2 SVGAGI (reference sequence). This CDR3 is 14 amino acids long. V lost 5 bases and J lost 3; bases outside the gene matches: 3. The DNA for the CDR3 is TGTGCCAGCAGTGGGACAGGGGGGAGCTACGAGCAGTACTTC. This codes for CASSGTGGSYEQYF.

This clone has only a few counts. The chain employs TRBV9 and TRBJ1-1, with D hard to call. The germline CDR1 and CDR2 sequences are SGDLS and YYNGEE. The CDR3 runs 13 residues. V was clipped by 0 bases and J by 5 bases, with 8 bases between them. CDR3 sequence: CASSVVGDTEAFF. DNA of the CDR3: TGTGCCAGCAGCGTAGTGGGAGATACTGAAGCTTTCTTT.

V gene TRBV2 combines with J gene TRBJ1-3; TRBD1 might be the D (5 bases). From germline, CDR1 is SNHLY and CDR2 FYNNEI. V lost 8 bases to trimming and J lost 2 bases, with 13 bases between them. The CDR3 consists of 14 residues. In DNA form, the CDR3 reads TGTGCCAGCGGGTACGGGGGGACTGGAAACACCATATATTTT. It translates to CASGYGGTGNTIYF.

This chain uses TRBV4-1 with TRBJ1-3, with D uncertain. The CDR3 is made up of 14 amino acids. The germline V gene has CDR1 MGHRA and CDR2 YSYEKL. V shed 0 bases and J shed 4 bases, with 7 bases lying between them. CDR3 nucleotide sequence: TGCGCCAGCAGCCAAGATGCCAGGGGAAACACCATATATTTT. It specifies CASSQDARGNTIYF.

V usage is TRBV7-2 and J usage is TRBJ1-6, with 9 bases fitting TRBD1. The CDR3 covers 15 residues. The trim removed 4 bases at V and 14 bases at J, leaving 12 bases unmatched. Germline lookup yields CDR1 SGHTA and CDR2 FQGNSA. This CDR3 reads CASSYPTGGQMALHF. CDR3 nucleotides: TGTGCCAGCAGCTATCCGACAGGGGGGCAGATGGCCCTCCACTTT.

The V and J genes are TRBV5-1 and TRBJ2-7, with D possibly TRBD2 on 7 matching bases. Germline values: CDR1 SGHRS, CDR2 YFSETQ. V shed 1 base and J shed 6 bases, with 17 bases lying between them. CDR3 length: 15 amino acids. The CDR3 here is CASSLYSAGATEQYF. The CDR3 DNA follows: TGCGCCAGCAGCTTGTATTCGGCGGGGGCTACCGAGCAGTACTTC.

This chain joins TRBV6-7 and TRBJ2-4; D gene unclear. TRBV6-7 is placed among ORFs of uncertain function. The CDR3 covers 10 residues. V lost 10 bases and J lost 8, with 9 bases in between. CDR3 in DNA: TGTGCCATCATTCTACACATTCAGTACTTC. The encoded protein is CAIILHIQYF.

This clone appeared a few times. The rearrangement uses TRBV29-1 and TRBJ1-1; D unresolved. V was shortened by 7 bases and J by 5 bases, with 11 bases between the two germline ends. Germline V lookup: CDR1 SQVTM, CDR2 ANQGSEA. CDR3 size: 11 residues. The CDR3 DNA reads TGCAGCGCCGACCGAGGAACTGAAGCTTTCTTT. As protein: CSADRGTEAFF.

This chain connects TRBV7-9 to TRBJ1-1, with a possible D match to TRBD1 (5 bases). Germline loops: CDR1 SEHNR, CDR2 FQNEAQ (reference sequence). This CDR3 region has 15 residues. V lost 6 bases and J 0 bases, leaving 14 bases between the germline ends. CDR3 DNA: TGTGCCAGCAGTCCCCCAGGGACCCTGAACACTGAAGCTTTCTTT. It specifies CASSPPGTLNTEAFF.

This rearrangement joins TRBV18 to TRBJ2-1, with a possible D match to TRBD1 (5 bases). The CDR3 has 15 amino acids. Trimming removed 4 bases from V and 0 bases from J, with 10 bases in between. Germline-derived CDR1 and CDR2 are KGHSH and LQKENI. CDR3 in DNA: TGTGCCAGCTCACGGGGCGTTCCCTCCTACAATGAGCAGTTCTTC. Its protein is CASSRGVPSYNEQFF.

This clone has only a few counts. The DNA for the CDR3 is TGTGCCAGCAGCTTGTTAGCGGGGGGGAACAATGAGCAGTTCTTC. Its translation is CASSLLAGGNNEQFF. The chain is built from TRBV7-2 and TRBJ2-1; 11 positions match TRBD2. Germline assignment: CDR1 SGHTA and CDR2 FQGNSA. V was clipped by 3 bases and J by 5 bases; unmatched bases: 3. CDR3 length: 15 amino acids.

The V call is TRBV30, the J call TRBJ2-7; D is undetermined. V was clipped by 1 base and J by 0 bases, with 16 bases between them. This CDR3 is 16 amino acids long. The germline V gene has CDR1 GTSNPN and CDR2 SVGIG (reference sequence). The CDR3 is CAWSGSWSSSSYEQYF. CDR3 DNA sequence: TGTGCCTGGAGTGGGTCTTGGTCGTCGAGCTCCTACGAGCAGTACTTC.

The chain recombines TRBV30 with TRBJ2-2; 7 positions match TRBD1. The CDR3 covers 14 residues. Germline loops: CDR1 GTSNPN, CDR2 SVGIG (reference sequence). Trimming cost V 3 bases and J 3 bases; bases outside gene matches: 4. The CDR3 protein is CAWRGDRYTGELFF. The CDR3 nucleotides read TGTGCCTGGAGGGGGGACAGATACACCGGGGAGCTGTTTTTT.

The chain links TRBV12-1 to TRBJ1-6. TRBV12-1 is labeled a pseudogene. CDR3 length: 17 amino acids. CDR3 coding DNA: TGTGCCAGCAGCCCGCGGGAGGAGAGCTCCTATAATTCACCCCTCCACTTT. Translated, it gives CASSPREESSYNSPLHF.

The chain couples TRBV5-1 to TRBJ2-5, with a weak D call TRBD2 (5 bases). Trimming left V 5 bases short and J 5 bases short, with 13 bases between. This CDR3 contains 13 residues. The germline gives CDR1 SGHRS, CDR2 YFSETQ. The DNA for the CDR3 is TGCGCCAGCAGAGAGTGGGAGTGGGAGACCCAGTACTTC. Its protein is CASREWEWETQYF.

Concerning this clone: The same CDR3 arises from other DNA sequences in this sample as well. V gene TRBV18 combines with J gene TRBJ1-1; D uncertain. The germline V gene encodes CDR1 KGHSH and CDR2 LQKENI. V was cut by 3 bases and J by 2 bases, with 7 bases left in between. The CDR3 length is 13 residues. The CDR3 spells CASSPSGNTEAFF. CDR3 sequence (DNA): TGTGCCAGCTCACCTTCTGGTAACACTGAAGCTTTCTTT.

This sequence joins TRBV6-6 and TRBJ1-2; unclear D gene. The CDR3 has 14 residues. Germline CDR1 and CDR2: MNHNY and SVGAGI (reference sequence). The V end lost 5 bases, the J end lost 4 bases, and 14 bases lay between the germline ends. The CDR3 reads CASSTEFRAYGYTF. The CDR3, as DNA: TGTGCCAGCAGTACGGAGTTTCGAGCCTATGGCTACACCTTC.

The chain employs TRBV5-1 and TRBJ1-2; TRBD1 is a possible D gene (5 bases). The V and J ends lost 0 bases and 5 bases respectively, with 11 bases between them. CDR3 size: 14 residues. CDR1 and CDR2 (germline): SGHRS, YFSETQ. In DNA form, the CDR3 reads TGCGCCAGCAGCTTGGCCGTCGGGGGTTATGGCTACACCTTC. It yields the protein CASSLAVGGYGYTF.

The genes are TRBV2 and TRBJ2-5; D is unclear. Per germline, CDR1 SNHLY and CDR2 FYNNEI. Trimming took off 3 bases at V and 1 base at J, with 6 bases between the two ends. The CDR3 length is 13 residues. CDR3 sequence reads: CASSEGFQETQYF. The CDR3 DNA reads TGTGCCAGCAGTGAGGGATTCCAAGAGACCCAGTACTTC.

CDR3 sequence: CASSPDSHTEAFF. In nucleotides, the CDR3 is TGCGCCAGCAGCCCCGACAGCCACACTGAAGCTTTCTTT. The chain employs TRBV5-1 and TRBJ1-1, with D perhaps TRBD1 (5 bases). The ends were cut back, 4 bases at V and 3 bases at J, with 10 bases in the middle. Germline V gene data show CDR1 as SGHRS and CDR2 as YFSETQ. The CDR3 sequence is 13 residues long.

The rearrangement links TRBV9 to TRBJ2-1, with a weak D call TRBD2 (5 bases). Trimming left V 0 bases short and J 4 bases short, with 29 bases between. Germline loops: CDR1 SGDLS, CDR2 YYNGEE. The CDR3 covers 21 residues. This CDR3 is CASSVATRQRLTSLNYNEQFF. CDR3 sequence (DNA): TGTGCCAGCAGCGTAGCTACAAGGCAGCGACTAACCAGTCTCAATTACAATGAGCAGTTCTTC.